This T cell receptor beta chain was sequenced in a study of cytomegalovirus exposure and HLA in healthy donors. Overall study context: Most donors, around 81% of roughly 400 genotyped, fell in the Caucasian-associated ancestry cluster. Findings and limits, study-wide: In a later analysis, TCR beta V- and J-gene trimming was associated with a missense DCLRE1C variant. Cytomegalovirus status was reportedly diagnosed by the classifier with high specificity and sensitivity.

Primers: 60 Vbeta forward and 13 Jbeta reverse. Profiled with immunoSEQ multiplex PCR; TCRdb holds only in-frame clones, not every one. The table shows 85,000 to 90,000 clones, with 67% occurring only once. The CDR3 consists of 13 residues. From germline, CDR1 is MNHEY and CDR2 SMNVEV (reference sequence). V was shortened by 6 bases and J by 2 bases, with 10 bases between the two germline ends. As to this clone: Its antigen is not identified.

The source of this sequence is a man aged 30 to 39 in good health and CMV-seronegative. Sequencing was done on a sample of PBMCs. J is TRBJ1-1 and V is TRBV27; D uncertain. The CDR3 nucleotides are TGTGCCAGCAGATTAGCGGAAAACACTGAAGCTTTCTTT. Its protein is CASRLAENTEAFF.